This TCR beta chain appears in the sequencing data of a study of T cells in Graves' hyperthyroidism and ophthalmopathy. RNA transcripts served as the template for amplifying TCR beta CDR3 regions. With the HTBI primer set, the TCR CDR3 went through a first round of RT-PCR. TCRdb called the multiplex PCR reads again in MiXCR, with one record for every CDR3 protein. This table has a few hundred thousand distinct CDR3 sequences, more than 20% appearing once. For this clonotype: Its antigen is not identified. This may stem from a read error, because a much larger clone lies one nucleotide away.

Germline V gene sequence: CDR1 MGHRA, CDR2 YSYEKL. The CDR3 covers 14 residues. Whole-study results and caveats: Clonotypes that were expanded in thyroid above 0.001 mostly appeared in blood too. Before onset, ophthalmopathy was predicted by the model a median around 6.2 months earlier. Stable hyperthyroidism was told apart from ophthalmopathy by a model built on 13 V-J features.

Hyperthyroidism had been newly diagnosed in patients aged 18 to 65, and its duration was under 2 months. The receptor comes from a man between 18 and 29 years old with Graves' hyperthyroidism. V gene TRBV4-1 combines with J gene TRBJ2-5; TRBD2 might be the D (6 bases). The sequenced material came from blood. CDR3 DNA: TGCGCCGGCAGCCAAAGCGGCGGGGCAGAGACCCAGTACTTC. Protein: CAGSQSGGAETQYF.